The rows below give T cell receptor beta chains drawn from one sample of a study of blood T cells in healthy people across ages. TCRdb recomputed calls from the 5' RACE reads with MiXCR, one row per CDR3 protein. The data contain under 2,000,000 distinct CDR3 sequences, around half of them singletons. Sequencing input: blood. The source is a middle-aged woman in good health. The CDR3 runs from the conserved cysteine through the conserved F or W. D genes are given only for firm matches. Size is stated for part of the rows, as once, few or many counts, or as a class when the clone is expanded.

v_call	j_call	d_call	clone_size	cdr3_nt	cdr3_aa
TRBV6-6	TRBJ2-3	TRBD2	.	TGTGCCAGCAGTTTAGGGACTAGCGGAATCACAGATACGCAGTATTTT	CASSLGTSGITDTQYF
TRBV10-1	TRBJ2-3	TRBD2	.	TGCGCCAGCAGTGACCGTCGGGGGGGATTCACAGATACGCAGTATTTT	CASSDRRGGFTDTQYF
TRBV6-2/TRBV6-3	TRBJ2-3	.	.	TGTGCCAGCAGTACAGTCCCAGATACGCAGTATTTT	CASSTVPDTQYF
TRBV20-1	TRBJ2-5	.	.	TGCAGTGCTAAATGGGAGACCCAGTACTTC	CSAKWETQYF
TRBV5-1	TRBJ2-7	TRBD1	.	TGCGCCAGCAGCTTTGACCAGGGACAGGTCTACGAGCAGTACTTC	CASSFDQGQVYEQYF
TRBV6-2/TRBV6-3	TRBJ2-7	.	.	TGTGCCAGCCTGGAGGGCTACGAGCAGTACTTC	CASLEGYEQYF
TRBV29-1	TRBJ2-5	.	many	TGCAGCGTTGACGCGGGGAGACAAGAGACCCAGTACTTC	CSVDAGRQETQYF
TRBV4-3	TRBJ1-2	.	.	TGCGCCAGCAGCCAACTCCCCTCCTTGGGGGATGGCTACACCTTC	CASSQLPSLGDGYTF
TRBV6-5	TRBJ2-5	TRBD2	.	TGTGCCAGCAGTTACTCTTCGGGGGGGCCGTTTGAAACCCAGTACTTC	CASSYSSGGPFETQYF
TRBV2	TRBJ2-5	.	once	TGTGCCAGCAGTGATGCCCTGGGGGTGGAGTACTTC	CASSDALGVEYF
TRBV7-6	TRBJ2-5	.	.	TGTGCCAGCAGCTTACCGGGGATACAAGAGACCCAGTACTTC	CASSLPGIQETQYF
TRBV5-1	TRBJ1-1	TRBD1	.	TGCGCCAGCAGCTCCCACGAGACAGGGGTCCCAGAAGCTTTCTTT	CASSSHETGVPEAFF
TRBV12-3/TRBV12-4	TRBJ2-1	.	few	TGTGCCAGCAGTTTCGGGTGGGCTTCGGCCTACAATGAGCAGTTCTTC	CASSFGWASAYNEQFF
TRBV10-2	TRBJ2-6	.	.	TGCGCCAGCAATGGCGGCCACTCTGGGGCCAACGTCCTGACTTTC	CASNGGHSGANVLTF
TRBV6-5	TRBJ1-6	TRBD1	once	TGTGCCAGCAGTAGGGGGACAGGGCGAAGTGATTCACCCCTCCACTTT	CASSRGTGRSDSPLHF
TRBV11-2	TRBJ2-1	TRBD2	.	TGTGCCAGCAGCTCCGAAAGACTAGCGTATGATGAGCAGTTCTTC	CASSSERLAYDEQFF
TRBV20-1	TRBJ1-6	TRBD1	.	TGCAGTGCTAACCCCGGTACGGACAGGGGGCAGAGAACCCCCCACTTT	CSANPGTDRGQRTPHF
TRBV7-2	TRBJ1-5	.	.	TGTGCCAGCAGCCTCGGAAGTAGGAATCAGCCCCAGCATTTT	CASSLGSRNQPQHF
TRBV5-1	TRBJ2-2	.	.	TGCGCCAGCAGTAGGAACCTCGCGAACACCGGGGAGCTGTTTTTT	CASSRNLANTGELFF
TRBV7-2	TRBJ2-5	.	.	TGTGCCAGCAGCCGTCCAGAAGAGACCCAGTACTTC	CASSRPEETQYF
TRBV9	TRBJ2-5	.	.	TGTGCCAGCAGCGGAGGACAGAAACAAGAGACCCAGTACTTC	CASSGGQKQETQYF
TRBV6-9	TRBJ2-4	.	.	TGTGCCAGCAAGGCATTTAGGAACATTCAGTACTTC	CASKAFRNIQYF
TRBV28	TRBJ2-7	.	few	TGTGCCAGCAGTTTCGGGGACACACTTGGCTCCTACGAGCAGTACTTC	CASSFGDTLGSYEQYF
TRBV5-1	TRBJ2-7	.	few	TGCGCCAGCAGCTTGGCCGCCGGACTCACATCTACCTACGAGCAGTACTTC	CASSLAAGLTSTYEQYF